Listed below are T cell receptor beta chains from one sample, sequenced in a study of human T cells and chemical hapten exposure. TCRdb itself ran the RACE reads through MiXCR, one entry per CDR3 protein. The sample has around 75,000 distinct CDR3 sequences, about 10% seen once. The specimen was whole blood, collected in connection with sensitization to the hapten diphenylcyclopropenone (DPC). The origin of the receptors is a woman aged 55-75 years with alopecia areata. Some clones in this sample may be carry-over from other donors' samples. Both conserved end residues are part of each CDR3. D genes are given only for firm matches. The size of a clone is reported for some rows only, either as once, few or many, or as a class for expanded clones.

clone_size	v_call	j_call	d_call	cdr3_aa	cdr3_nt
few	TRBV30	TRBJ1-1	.	CACRGFEWGLRVNTEAFF	TGTGCCTGCAGAGGGTTTGAGTGGGGGCTTAGGGTTAACACTGAAGCTTTCTTT
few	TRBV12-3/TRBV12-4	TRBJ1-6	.	CASSRGGGRTNSPLHF	TGTGCCAGCAGTCGGGGCGGGGGGCGTACTAATTCACCCCTCCACTTT
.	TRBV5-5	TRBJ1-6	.	CASSLERGGSPLHF	TGTGCCAGCAGCTTGGAGAGGGGCGGATCACCCCTCCACTTT
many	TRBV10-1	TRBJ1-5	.	CASSEFGNQPQHF	TGCGCCAGCAGTGAGTTTGGAAATCAGCCCCAGCATTTT
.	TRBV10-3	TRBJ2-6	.	CAISEDRLVSGANVLTF	TGTGCCATCAGTGAGGACCGACTAGTGTCTGGGGCCAACGTCCTGACTTTC
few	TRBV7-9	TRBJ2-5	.	CASSLSGPETQYF	TGTGCCAGCAGCTTATCGGGTCCCGAGACCCAGTACTTC
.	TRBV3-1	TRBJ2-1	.	CASSSRDSQFF	TGTGCCAGCAGCTCCCGGGACTCCCAGTTCTTC
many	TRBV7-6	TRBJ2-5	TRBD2	CASSGLAGVQETQYF	TGTGCCAGCAGCGGACTAGCGGGGGTCCAAGAGACCCAGTACTTC
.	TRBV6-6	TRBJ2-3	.	CASSPSDTQYF	TGTGCCAGCAGCCCTTCGGATACGCAGTATTTT
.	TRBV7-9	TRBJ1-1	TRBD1	CASSSSAGGLFTEAFF	TGTGCCAGCAGCTCCTCCGCAGGGGGGCTTTTCACTGAAGCTTTCTTT
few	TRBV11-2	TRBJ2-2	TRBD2	CASNIGAGFFTGELFF	TGTGCCAGTAACATAGGAGCGGGGTTTTTCACCGGGGAGCTGTTTTTT
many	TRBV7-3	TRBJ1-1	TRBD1	CASSLGPQGFTEAFF	TGTGCCAGCAGCTTAGGCCCACAGGGGTTCACTGAAGCTTTCTTT
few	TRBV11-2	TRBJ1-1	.	CASSSYQGSNTEAFF	TGTGCCAGCAGTTCTTATCAGGGGTCCAACACTGAAGCTTTCTTT
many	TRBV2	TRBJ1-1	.	CASRVTVMNTEAFF	TGTGCCAGCAGGGTGACAGTCATGAACACTGAAGCTTTCTTT
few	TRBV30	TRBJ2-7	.	CAWSVSFEQYF	TGTGCCTGGAGTGTTTCCTTCGAGCAGTACTTC
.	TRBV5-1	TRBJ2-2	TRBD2	CASSSEGSGYTGELFF	TGCGCCAGCAGCTCCGAGGGTAGCGGGTACACCGGGGAGCTGTTTTTT
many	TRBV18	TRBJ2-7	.	CASSPRYGYEQYF	TGTGCCAGCTCACCACGTTACGGCTACGAGCAGTACTTC
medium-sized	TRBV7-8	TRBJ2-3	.	CASSSTDTQYF	TGTGCCAGCAGCTCCACAGATACGCAGTATTTT
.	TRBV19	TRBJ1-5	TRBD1	CASSILGQSIRPQHF	TGTGCCAGTAGTATTTTGGGACAGTCGATCAGGCCCCAGCATTTT
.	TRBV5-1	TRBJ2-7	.	CASSLQTTGTGNEQYF	TGCGCCAGCAGCCTACAGACGACCGGGACTGGTAACGAGCAGTACTTC
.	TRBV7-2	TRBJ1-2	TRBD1	CASSVQGALPYGYTF	TGTGCCAGCAGCGTACAGGGGGCGCTCCCCTATGGCTACACCTTC
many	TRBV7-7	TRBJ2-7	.	CASSLEAGDTYEQYF	TGTGCTAGCAGCTTAGAAGCAGGGGACACCTACGAGCAGTACTTC
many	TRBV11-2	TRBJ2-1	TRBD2	CASSRGGGWDNEQFF	TGTGCCAGCAGCCGCGGGGGGGGCTGGGACAATGAGCAGTTCTTC
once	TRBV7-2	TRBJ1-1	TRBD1	CASSSRDRGRRVF	TGTGCCAGCAGCTCGCGAGACAGGGGGCGACGGGTCTTT
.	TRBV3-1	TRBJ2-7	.	CASSQSQTYEQYF	TGTGCCAGCAGCCAGTCACAGACCTACGAGCAGTACTTC
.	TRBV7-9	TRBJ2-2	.	CASSFGLFPTTGELFF	TGTGCCAGCAGCTTTGGATTGTTCCCGACCACCGGGGAGCTGTTTTTT
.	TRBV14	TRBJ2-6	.	CASSLGQHGANVLTF	TGTGCCAGCAGCTTAGGACAGCACGGGGCCAACGTCCTGACTTTC
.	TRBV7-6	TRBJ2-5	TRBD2	CASSTVAGQETQYF	TGTGCCAGCAGCACAGTAGCGGGACAAGAGACCCAGTACTTC
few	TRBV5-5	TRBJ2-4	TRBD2	CASGLLAGGQDIQYF	TGTGCCAGCGGTCTACTAGCGGGGGGACAAGACATTCAGTACTTC